This is a list of T cell receptor beta chains from one sample in a study of vaccination and CD4 T cells after COVID-19. Each CDR3 protein is one row after TCRdb ran MiXCR on the PCR reads. The sample holds 8,500 to 10,000 distinct CDR3 sequences, 50% to 80% seen once. No cognate antigen is known for these TCRs. The sequenced sample was CD4+ T cells from blood, cultured in vitro. The source is a human donor who had recovered from COVID-19. The conserved cysteine and the conserved F or W are not part of the CDR3 here. The order of the fields is J gene, CDR3 length, V gene, CDR3 protein.

>TRBJ2-5|14|TRBV30
AWSVGRTTGQETQY
>TRBJ2-1|11|TRBV7-8
ASSLIEAGEQF
>TRBJ1-2|13|TRBV7-6
ASSLPGQGAYGYT
>TRBJ2-3|11|TRBV19
ASSMGRTDTRY
>TRBJ2-7|13|TRBV29-1
SVEGLAGVRDEQY
>TRBJ2-2|14|TRBV10-2
ASRYRTGRNTGELF
>TRBJ2-2|12|TRBV20-1
SARRLLNTGELF
>TRBJ1-1|12|TRBV15
ATSRLNAGDEAF
>TRBJ2-2|12|TRBV19
ASSRDRVTGELF
>TRBJ2-1|14|TRBV20-1
SARDPSLASYNEQF
>TRBJ1-6|12|TRBV2
ASSVGVKDSPLH
>TRBJ1-5|12|TRBV20-1
SARAGTGNQPQH
>TRBJ1-5|12|TRBV6-5
ASSYAGINQPQH
>TRBJ1-2|9|TRBV20-1
SARDRASYT
>TRBJ2-1|13|TRBV6-2/TRBV6-3
ASSYSPGGPNEQF
>TRBJ1-2|12|TRBV6-4
ASRKSLVGGGYT
>TRBJ1-6|14|TRBV4-3
ASSPQGARVNSPLH
>TRBJ2-5|13|TRBV28
ASSPPRTPQETQY
>TRBJ1-1|13|TRBV6-1
ASSPSTGGGTEAF
>TRBJ1-5|12|TRBV7-2
ASSQGAGAQPQH
>TRBJ2-2|10|TRBV7-9
ASSLTTRELF
>TRBJ1-1|13|TRBV28
ASSPRDRGRGEAF
>TRBJ1-1|12|TRBV6-5
ASSYSIRNTEAF
>TRBJ2-1|13|TRBV6-1
ASSRLADGPHEQF
>TRBJ1-1|12|TRBV29-1
SARGSGGNAEAF
>TRBJ1-1|11|TRBV7-9
ASSFGQGFEAF
>TRBJ1-1|11|TRBV12-3/TRBV12-4
ASSFRSAGGAF
>TRBJ1-1|13|TRBV28
ASSRTGGWNTEAF
>TRBJ2-3|16|TRBV6-5
ASSYSYRLAGRTDTQY
>TRBJ2-1|13|TRBV2
ASSNLAGPTNEQF
>TRBJ2-7|13|TRBV20-1
SAYGTSGASYEQY
>TRBJ1-2|11|TRBV6-1
ASTSLANYGYT